Below are 7 T cell receptor beta chains sequenced from a single sample in a study of T cells in Graves' hyperthyroidism and ophthalmopathy. There were TCR beta CDR3 regions amplified from RNA transcripts. HTBI primers were the set used in a first-round RT-PCR of the TCR CDR3. Each CDR3 protein gets one entry after TCRdb re-called the multiplex PCR reads with MiXCR. The sample shows around 720,000 distinct CDR3 sequences, about 35% of them seen only once. The source material was blood. Every receptor here comes from a woman aged 40 to 50 with Graves' hyperthyroidism.

This clonotype was observed a handful of times. The rearrangement joins TRBV12-3 or TRBV12-4 to TRBJ2-3; D is perhaps TRBD1 (6 bases). The CDR3 covers 14 residues. The V end lost 5 bases, the J end lost 2 bases, and 11 bases lay between the germline ends. The CDR3 spells CASSLGQFTDTQYF. The CDR3 coding sequence is TGTGCCAGCAGTCTCGGACAGTTCACAGATACGCAGTATTTT.

The chain is built from TRBV7-9 and TRBJ2-5; tentatively, D is TRBD1 (6 bases). CDR3 length: 15 amino acids. With 4 bases removed from V and 2 bases from J, the gap between germline ends came to 14 bases. CDR1 and CDR2 from the germline V gene are SEHNR and FQNEAQ (reference sequence). CDR3 in amino acids: CASSSQGHPQETQYF. In DNA, the CDR3 is TGTGCCAGCAGCTCACAGGGACACCCTCAAGAGACCCAGTACTTC. The entire variable domain, with the rest obtained from reference TRBV7-9 and TRBJ2-5, is as follows: DTGVSQNPRHKITKRGQNVTFRCDPISEHNRLYWYRQTLGQGPEFLTYFQNEAQLEKSRLLSDRFSAERPKGSFSTLEIQRTEQGDSAMYLCASSSQGHPQETQYFGPGTRLLVL.

This clonotype appeared a single time. One junction end does not reproduce the germline sequence, and a read error may be involved. The CDR3 loop reads CASSPLTAPGGREKLFF. CDR3 in DNA: TGCGCCAGCAGCCCCTTAACTGCCCCAGGGGGTAGGGAAAAACTGTTTTTT. This chain connects TRBV7-9 to TRBJ1-4, with TRBD1 identical over 7 bases. The germline gives CDR1 SEHNR, CDR2 FQNEAQ (reference sequence). The CDR3 length is 17 residues.

This clonotype was counted ten times or more. CDR3 sequence (DNA): TGTGCCAGTAGTATTCGCCCCCTCCTGAGGGGGGCCAACGTCCTGACTTTC. It encodes CASSIRPLLRGANVLTF. V and J are TRBV19 and TRBJ2-6; D is uncertain. V was clipped by 3 bases and J by 4 bases, with 16 bases between them. The germline V gene has CDR1 LNHDA and CDR2 SQIVND (reference sequence). The CDR3 runs 17 residues.

This chain joins TRBV7-2 and TRBJ1-2; TRBD1 is a possible D gene (5 bases). V gave up 8 bases and J gave up 4 bases, with 17 bases separating them. Germline V lookup: CDR1 SGHTA, CDR2 FQGNSA. CDR3 length: 14 amino acids. The CDR3 DNA sequence: TGTGCCAGCGGCTATACCCCGGGGGGCTATGGCTACACCTTC. Translating gives CASGYTPGGYGYTF.

J is TRBJ1-5 and V is TRBV10-3; a possible D gene is TRBD1 (6 bases). V dropped 10 bases and J dropped 6 bases, with 22 bases sitting between them. The CDR3 loop spans 15 amino acids. The germline V gene encodes CDR1 ENHRY and CDR2 SYGVKD. The DNA for the CDR3 is TGTGCCAGCACCCTAGGGGGAGGGGACGTTCAGCCCCAGCATTTT. It yields the protein CASTLGGGDVQPQHF.

Ten or more counts support this clonotype. The gene calls are TRBV6-1 and TRBJ1-2, with 7 nucleotides matching TRBD1. V shed 3 bases and J 5 bases; nucleotides not matched to a gene: 3. This CDR3 has 13 residues. Per the germline V gene, CDR1 is MNHNS and CDR2 is SASEGT. Here the CDR3 reads CASSEAGGYGYTF. Written as DNA, the CDR3 is TGTGCCAGCAGTGAGGCAGGGGGATATGGCTACACCTTC.